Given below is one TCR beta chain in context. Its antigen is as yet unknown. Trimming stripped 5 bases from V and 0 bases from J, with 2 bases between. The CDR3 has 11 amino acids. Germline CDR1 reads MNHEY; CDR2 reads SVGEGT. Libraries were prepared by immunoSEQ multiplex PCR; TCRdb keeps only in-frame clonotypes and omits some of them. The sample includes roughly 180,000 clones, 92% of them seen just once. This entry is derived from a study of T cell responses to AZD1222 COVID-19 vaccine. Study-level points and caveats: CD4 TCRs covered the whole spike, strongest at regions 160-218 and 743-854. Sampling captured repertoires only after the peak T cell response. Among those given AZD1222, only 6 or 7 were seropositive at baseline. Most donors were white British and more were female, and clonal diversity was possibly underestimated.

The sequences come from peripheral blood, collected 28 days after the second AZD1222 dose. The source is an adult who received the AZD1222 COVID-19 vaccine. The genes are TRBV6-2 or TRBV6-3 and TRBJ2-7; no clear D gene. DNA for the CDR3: TGTGCCAGCAGTCCCTCCTACGAGCAGTACTTC. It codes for CASSPSYEQYF.